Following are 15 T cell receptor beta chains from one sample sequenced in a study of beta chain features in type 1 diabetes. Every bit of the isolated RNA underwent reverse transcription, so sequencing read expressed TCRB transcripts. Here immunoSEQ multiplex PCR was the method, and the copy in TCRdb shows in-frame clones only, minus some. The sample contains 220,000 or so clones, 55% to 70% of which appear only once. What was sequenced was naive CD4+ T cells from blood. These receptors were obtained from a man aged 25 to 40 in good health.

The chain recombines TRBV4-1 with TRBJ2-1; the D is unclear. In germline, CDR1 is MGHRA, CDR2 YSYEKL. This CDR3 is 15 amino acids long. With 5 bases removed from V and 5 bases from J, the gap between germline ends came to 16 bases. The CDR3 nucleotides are TGCGCCAGCAGCGAAGTGACGGCTCTGAACAATGAGCAGTTCTTC. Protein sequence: CASSEVTALNNEQFF.

The CDR3 protein is CAIGREVHNEQFF. The CDR3 region has the DNA TGTGCCATCGGGCGCGAGGTCCACAATGAGCAGTTCTTC. The V call is TRBV10-3, the J call TRBJ2-1, with D uncertain. Germline CDR1 ENHRY, CDR2 SYGVKD. This CDR3 comprises 13 residues. V lost 8 bases to trimming and J lost 5 bases, with 13 bases between them.

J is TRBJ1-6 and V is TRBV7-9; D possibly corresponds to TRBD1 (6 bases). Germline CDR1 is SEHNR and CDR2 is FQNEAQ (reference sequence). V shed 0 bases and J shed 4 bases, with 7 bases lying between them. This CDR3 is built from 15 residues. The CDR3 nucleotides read TGTGCCAGCAGCTTAGCCACAGGGTATAATTCACCCCTCCACTTT. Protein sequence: CASSLATGYNSPLHF.

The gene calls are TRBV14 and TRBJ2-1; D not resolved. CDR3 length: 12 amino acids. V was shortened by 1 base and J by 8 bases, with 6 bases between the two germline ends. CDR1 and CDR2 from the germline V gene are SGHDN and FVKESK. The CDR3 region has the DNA TGTGCCAGCAGCCAAGTCAGCCATGAGCAGTTCTTC. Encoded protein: CASSQVSHEQFF.

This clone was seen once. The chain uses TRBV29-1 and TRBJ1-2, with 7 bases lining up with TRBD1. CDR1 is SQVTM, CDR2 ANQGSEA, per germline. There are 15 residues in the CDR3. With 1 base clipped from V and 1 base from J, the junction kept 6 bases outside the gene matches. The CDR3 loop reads CSVEAEGQRNYGYTF. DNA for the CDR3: TGCAGCGTTGAAGCCGAGGGACAGCGTAACTATGGCTACACCTTC.

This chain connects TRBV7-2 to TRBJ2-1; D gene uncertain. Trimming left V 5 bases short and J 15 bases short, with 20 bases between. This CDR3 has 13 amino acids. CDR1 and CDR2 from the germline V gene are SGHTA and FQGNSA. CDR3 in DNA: TGTGCCAGCAGCCCCCAGGTATCGGGTAACCCGTTCTTC. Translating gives CASSPQVSGNPFF.

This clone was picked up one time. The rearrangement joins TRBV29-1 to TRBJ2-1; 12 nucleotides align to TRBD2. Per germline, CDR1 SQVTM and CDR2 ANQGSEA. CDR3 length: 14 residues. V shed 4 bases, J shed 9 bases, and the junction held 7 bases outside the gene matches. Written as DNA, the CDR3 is TGCAGCGTTGTTTGGCTAGCGGGAGGGAGTGAGCAGTTCTTC. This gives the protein CSVVWLAGGSEQFF.

CDR3 region: CASSSSLRGNQPQHF. CDR3 nucleotides: TGTGCCAGCAGTTCGTCTCTCCGGGGCAATCAGCCCCAGCATTTT. The chain has TRBV27 and TRBJ1-5; D ambiguous. Trimming took off 4 bases at V and 2 bases at J, with 12 bases between the two ends. This CDR3 is 15 amino acids long. CDR1 MNHEY and CDR2 SMNVEV come from the germline V gene (reference sequence).

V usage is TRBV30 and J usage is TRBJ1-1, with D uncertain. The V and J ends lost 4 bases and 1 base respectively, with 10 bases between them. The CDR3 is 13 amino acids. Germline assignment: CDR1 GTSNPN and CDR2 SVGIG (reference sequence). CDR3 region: CAWTAGKNTEAFF. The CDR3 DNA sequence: TGTGCCTGGACTGCTGGGAAGAACACTGAAGCTTTCTTT.

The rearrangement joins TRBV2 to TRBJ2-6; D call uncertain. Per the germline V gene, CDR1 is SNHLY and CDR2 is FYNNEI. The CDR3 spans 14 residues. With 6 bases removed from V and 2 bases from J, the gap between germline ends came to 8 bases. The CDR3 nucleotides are TGTGCCAGCAGGGAGAGCCCTGGGGCCAACGTCCTGACTTTC. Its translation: CASRESPGANVLTF.

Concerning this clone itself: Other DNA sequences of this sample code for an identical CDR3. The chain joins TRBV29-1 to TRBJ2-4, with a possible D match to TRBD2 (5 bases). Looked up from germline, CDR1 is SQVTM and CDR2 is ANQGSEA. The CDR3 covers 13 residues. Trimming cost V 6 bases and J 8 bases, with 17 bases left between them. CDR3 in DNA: TGCAGCGTGACAACTAGTGGGAGTGACATTCAGTACTTC. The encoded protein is CSVTTSGSDIQYF.

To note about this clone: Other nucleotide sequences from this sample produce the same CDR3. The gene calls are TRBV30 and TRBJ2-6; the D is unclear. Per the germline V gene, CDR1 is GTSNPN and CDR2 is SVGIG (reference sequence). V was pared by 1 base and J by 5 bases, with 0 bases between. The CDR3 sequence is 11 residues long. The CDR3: CAWSGANVLTF. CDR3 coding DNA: TGTGCCTGGAGTGGGGCCAACGTCCTGACTTTC.

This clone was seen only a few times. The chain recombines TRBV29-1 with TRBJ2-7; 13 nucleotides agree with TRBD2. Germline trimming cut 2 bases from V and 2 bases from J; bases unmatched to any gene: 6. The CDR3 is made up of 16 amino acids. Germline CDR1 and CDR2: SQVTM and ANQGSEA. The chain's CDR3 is CSVEYFGTSGTYEQYF. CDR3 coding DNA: TGCAGCGTTGAATACTTCGGGACTAGCGGGACCTACGAGCAGTACTTC.

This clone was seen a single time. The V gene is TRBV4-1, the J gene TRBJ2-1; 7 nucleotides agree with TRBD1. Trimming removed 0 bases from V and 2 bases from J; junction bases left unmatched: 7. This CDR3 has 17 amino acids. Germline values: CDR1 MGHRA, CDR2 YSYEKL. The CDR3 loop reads CASSQERDSSPYNEQFF. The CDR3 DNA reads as TGCGCCAGCAGCCAAGAAAGGGACAGTTCCCCCTACAATGAGCAGTTCTTC.

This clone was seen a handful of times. The DNA for the CDR3 is TGTGCCTGGAGATGGAGCGGGCCGCAAGAGACCCAGTACTTC. Its protein product is CAWRWSGPQETQYF. The chain couples TRBV30 to TRBJ2-5; D possibly corresponds to TRBD2 (6 bases). Trimming removed 3 bases from V and 2 bases from J, with 13 bases in between. CDR1 is GTSNPN, CDR2 SVGIG, per germline (reference sequence). The CDR3 is 14 residues long. The entire variable domain, with the rest obtained from reference TRBV30 and TRBJ2-5, is as follows: SQTIHQWPATLVQPVGSPLSLECTVEGTSNPNLYWYRQAAGRGLQLLFYSVGIGQISSEVPQNLSASRPQDRQFILSSKKLLLSDSGFYLCAWRWSGPQETQYFGPGTRLLVL.